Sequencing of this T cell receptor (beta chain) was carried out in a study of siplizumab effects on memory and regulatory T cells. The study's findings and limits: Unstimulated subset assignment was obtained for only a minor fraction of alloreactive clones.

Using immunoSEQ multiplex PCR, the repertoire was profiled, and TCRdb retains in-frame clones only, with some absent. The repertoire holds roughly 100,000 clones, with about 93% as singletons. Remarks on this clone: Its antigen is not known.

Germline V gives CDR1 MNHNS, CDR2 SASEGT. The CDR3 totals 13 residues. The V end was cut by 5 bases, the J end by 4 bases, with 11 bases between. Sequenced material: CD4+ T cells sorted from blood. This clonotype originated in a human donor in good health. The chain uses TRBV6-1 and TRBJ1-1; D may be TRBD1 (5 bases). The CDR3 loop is CASSNRDGTEAFF. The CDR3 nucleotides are TGTGCCAGCAGTAACCGGGACGGCACTGAAGCTTTCTTT.